This TCR beta chain came from a study of cytomegalovirus exposure and HLA in healthy donors. Study summary: In a previous analysis, 100 million to 140 million unique TCR beta sequences were found from some 200 million T cells.

Germline V gives CDR1 SGHRS, CDR2 YFSETQ. V shed 4 bases and J 0 bases; nucleotides not matched to a gene: 16. This CDR3 spans 18 amino acids. PCR primers comprised 60 Vbeta and 13 Jbeta primers. The method was immunoSEQ multiplex PCR; TCRdb's version includes in-frame clones alone and lacks a portion of them. This sample contains approximately 110,000 clones. This clonotype was sampled from a young man in good health and CMV-seronegative. The chain couples TRBV5-1 to TRBJ2-7; TRBD1 matches 7 bases. Input material: PBMCs. The CDR3 is CASSGGLGQSKSSYEQYF. CDR3 in DNA: TGCGCCAGCAGCGGCGGGCTGGGACAGTCGAAGAGCTCCTACGAGCAGTACTTC.